Shown below are 29 T cell receptor beta chains from a single sample sequenced in a study of blood T cell repertoires in COVID-19. The table came from immunoSEQ multiplex PCR; TCRdb's copy has only in-frame clones and leaves some out. The sample includes about 18,000 clones, about 88% seen only once; the top ten take 9.8%. Source material: peripheral blood. Receptor source: a man aged 35 to 55 with active COVID-19.

The chain joins TRBV18 to TRBJ2-6, with 7 bases lining up with TRBD1. CDR3 length: 18 residues. With 3 bases clipped from V and 0 bases from J, the junction kept 8 bases outside the gene matches. The V gene's germline CDR1 is KGHSH and CDR2 LQKENI. The CDR3 DNA reads as TGTGCCAGCTCACCCCTCAGTAGACAGGGCTCTGGGGCCAACGTCCTGACTTTC. The encoded protein is CASSPLSRQGSGANVLTF.

The CDR3 DNA reads TGTGCCAGCAGCTTAACCGGCGAGACGAGGGATAATGAGCAGTTCTTC. This encodes CASSLTGETRDNEQFF. The chain couples TRBV7-3 to TRBJ2-1; possible D gene TRBD2, 5 bases. Per germline, CDR1 SGHTA and CDR2 FQGTGA. This CDR3 is built from 16 residues. V dropped 0 bases and J dropped 7 bases, with 16 bases sitting between them.

CDR3 nucleotides: TGCGCCAGCAGCCTGGGACTCCTTGCTTCTTACAATGAGCAGTTCTTC. This sequence encodes CASSLGLLASYNEQFF. The chain employs TRBV4-1 and TRBJ2-1, with D maybe TRBD2 (6 bases). V gave up 4 bases and J gave up 4 bases, with 17 bases separating them. The germline CDR1 and CDR2 sequences are MGHRA and YSYEKL. The CDR3 consists of 16 residues.

V gene TRBV6-2 or TRBV6-3 combines with J gene TRBJ1-1; a possible D gene is TRBD1 (6 bases). V was shortened by 0 bases and J by 6 bases, with 14 bases between the two germline ends. Germline CDR1 is MNHEY and CDR2 is SVGEGT. This CDR3 is built from 15 residues. The CDR3 here is CASSYSWGLVSEAFF. The CDR3 DNA is TGTGCCAGCAGTTACTCGTGGGGGCTCGTGTCTGAAGCTTTCTTT.

V gene TRBV7-6 combines with J gene TRBJ2-1, with D uncertain. Germline V gives CDR1 SGHVS, CDR2 FNYEAQ. This CDR3 region has 15 residues. Trimming shortened V by 0 bases and J by 2 bases, and 8 bases separated the two germline ends. In DNA, the CDR3 is TGTGCCAGCAGCTTAGCCGAGAACGCCTACAATGAGCAGTTCTTC. This gives the protein CASSLAENAYNEQFF.

The gene calls are TRBV12-5 and TRBJ2-1; 8 bases match TRBD2. V trimming: 5 bases; J trimming: 8 bases; junction bases outside the gene matches: 14. This CDR3 comprises 16 residues. The V gene's germline CDR1 is LGHNT and CDR2 FRNRAP. CDR3 loop: CASGRISGTWGYEQFF. CDR3 coding DNA: TGTGCTAGTGGTAGGATTAGCGGGACTTGGGGGTATGAGCAGTTCTTC. The full variable domain, rest sourced from reference TRBV12-5 and TRBJ2-1, is DARVTQTPRHKVTEMGQEVTMRCQPILGHNTVFWYRQTMMQGLELLAYFRNRAPLDDSGMPKDRFSAEMPDATLATLKIQPSEPRDSAVYFCASGRISGTWGYEQFFGPGTRLTVL.

The chain has TRBV3-1 (or the pseudogene TRBV3-2) and TRBJ1-2, with TRBD1 matching over 8 bases. The CDR3 runs to 14 residues. J lost 5 bases, V lost 3 bases, and 5 bases had no gene match. Germline assignment: CDR1 LGHDT and CDR2 YNNKEL (reference sequence). The CDR3 is CASSHSDREYGYTF. The CDR3 DNA is TGTGCCAGCAGCCACTCGGACAGGGAATATGGCTACACCTTC.

The V gene is TRBV14, the J gene TRBJ2-1, with 12 bases that match TRBD2. The V and J ends lost 4 bases and 6 bases, in that order; junction bases with no gene match: 7. This CDR3 has 16 residues. Germline V CDR1 and CDR2: SGHDN, FVKESK. DNA of the CDR3: TGTGCCAGCAGCCTCCTAGCGGGAGGGCCTGTCAATGAGCAGTTCTTC. Translating it yields CASSLLAGGPVNEQFF.

This clone was seen a single time. This sequence joins TRBV11-2 and TRBJ2-5; D unclear. CDR1 SGHAT and CDR2 FQNNGV come from the germline V gene. Trimming removed 0 bases from V and 4 bases from J, with 3 bases in between. This CDR3 is built from 12 residues. In DNA form, the CDR3 reads TGTGCCAGCAGCTTAGATAGAGAGACCCAGTACTTC. Translation: CASSLDRETQYF.

The chain uses TRBV18 and TRBJ2-1; the match to TRBD1 covers 7 bases. Germline CDR1 is KGHSH and CDR2 is LQKENI. This CDR3 contains 19 residues. With 1 base clipped from V and 1 base from J, the junction kept 13 bases outside the gene matches. CDR3 region: CASSPQDITGVGSYNEQFF. In nucleotides, the CDR3 is TGTGCCAGCTCACCACAAGATATAACAGGGGTAGGGTCCTACAATGAGCAGTTCTTC.

This chain links TRBV6-5 with TRBJ2-7; D is possibly TRBD1 (6 bases). Germline loops: CDR1 MNHEY, CDR2 SVGAGI. V shed 6 bases and J shed 3 bases, with 15 bases lying between them. The CDR3 runs 14 residues. CDR3 in DNA: TGTGCCAGCAGGGCTGCAGGGGCCCACTACGAGCAGTACTTC. Translation gives CASRAAGAHYEQYF.

The chain combines TRBV7-9 with TRBJ2-1; 7 nucleotides line up with TRBD2. Germline V gives CDR1 SEHNR, CDR2 FQNEAQ (reference sequence). Trimming at V came to 5 bases and at J to 3 bases, leaving 7 bases not matched to a gene. The CDR3 spans 15 residues. CDR3 sequence reads: CASSRVRGSYNEQFF. The CDR3 DNA sequence: TGTGCCAGCAGCCGTGTACGCGGGAGCTACAATGAGCAGTTCTTC. Filled out from reference TRBV7-9 and TRBJ2-1, the complete variable domain reads DTGVSQNPRHKITKRGQNVTFRCDPISEHNRLYWYRQTLGQGPEFLTYFQNEAQLEKSRLLSDRFSAERPKGSFSTLEIQRTEQGDSAMYLCASSRVRGSYNEQFFGPGTRLTVL.

The chain has TRBV19 and TRBJ2-1, with 11 bases lining up with TRBD1. J was trimmed by 7 bases and V by 5 bases; bases with no gene match: 19. The germline V gene encodes CDR1 LNHDA and CDR2 SQIVND (reference sequence). The CDR3 is 19 amino acids. CDR3 loop: CASSFGQGALAGTGNEQFF. The CDR3 DNA follows: TGTGCCAGTAGTTTCGGACAGGGGGCCCTAGCGGGAACGGGAAATGAGCAGTTCTTC.

The CDR3 region has the DNA TGTGCCAGCAGTAACCATCGGGGCGGGAGGGGGACCGGGGAGCTGTTTTTT. It specifies CASSNHRGGRGTGELFF. The chain uses TRBV27 and TRBJ2-2, with 9 positions matching TRBD2. V gave up 5 bases and J gave up 5 bases; unmatched junction bases: 12. Germline V gives CDR1 MNHEY, CDR2 SMNVEV (reference sequence). This CDR3 has 17 amino acids.

The chain combines TRBV7-8 with TRBJ2-3, with 15 bases identical to TRBD2. The CDR3 has 19 amino acids. Germline V gene lookup returns CDR1 SGHVS and CDR2 FQNEAQ. J was trimmed by 4 bases and V by 1 base; bases with no gene match: 9. CDR3 coding DNA: TGTGCCAGCAGCTTAGGCCGGACTAGCGGGAGGGCCATGGCAGATACGCAGTATTTT. It translates to CASSLGRTSGRAMADTQYF.

This chain connects TRBV14 to TRBJ2-7, with a tentative D call TRBD1 (6 bases). CDR1 and CDR2 (germline): SGHDN, FVKESK. This CDR3 spans 13 amino acids. V was cut by 2 bases and J by 6 bases, with 11 bases left in between. This chain's CDR3 is CASSQYTGIEQYF. CDR3 nucleotide sequence: TGTGCCAGCAGCCAATACACAGGGATCGAGCAGTACTTC.

The genes are TRBV19 and TRBJ1-2, with 11 bases matching TRBD1. The CDR3 covers 16 residues. From germline, CDR1 is LNHDA and CDR2 SQIVND (reference sequence). With 2 bases clipped from V and 3 bases from J, the junction kept 5 bases outside the gene matches. The CDR3 nucleotides read TGTGCCAGTAGTATATCCGGACAGGGGGCGGACTATGGCTACACCTTC. It yields the protein CASSISGQGADYGYTF. The full variable domain, its missing parts supplied by reference TRBV19 and TRBJ1-2, is DGGITQSPKYLFRKEGQNVTLSCEQNLNHDAMYWYRQDPGQGLRLIYYSQIVNDFQKGDIAEGYSVSREKKESFPLTVTSAQKNPTAFYLCASSISGQGADYGYTFGSGTRLTVV.

Only a few counts were recorded for this clone. The genes are TRBV28 and TRBJ2-3; no clear D gene. The CDR3 covers 16 residues. Germline V gives CDR1 MDHEN, CDR2 SYDVKM. V lost 2 bases to trimming and J lost 4 bases, with 16 bases between them. The CDR3 DNA follows: TGTGCCAGCAGTTTAGTCACTATAGTTTCACCAGATACGCAGTATTTT. Residues: CASSLVTIVSPDTQYF.

This clone was found once. The chain has TRBV24-1 and TRBJ2-3; perhaps TRBD1 as D (6 bases). Germline V gene sequence: CDR1 KGHDR, CDR2 SFDVKD. Trimming removed 4 bases from V and 2 bases from J, with 12 bases in between. The CDR3 has 15 amino acids. The CDR3 nucleotides are TGTGCCACCAGTGACCTACGGGACACCACAGATACGCAGTATTTT. Protein: CATSDLRDTTDTQYF.

CDR3 loop: CAINGQGGLGELFF. The CDR3 DNA reads TGTGCCATCAATGGACAAGGAGGGCTCGGGGAGCTGTTTTTT. The chain is built from TRBV10-3 and TRBJ2-2, with D perhaps matching TRBD2 (6 bases). V was clipped by 7 bases and J by 7 bases, with 16 bases between them. Looked up from germline, CDR1 is ENHRY and CDR2 is SYGVKD. The CDR3 length is 14 residues.

The J gene is TRBJ2-1, the V gene TRBV5-3; weak D call: TRBD2 (5 bases). TRBV5-3 is filed as an ORF, its function uncertain. The CDR3 length is 14 residues. The germline V and J ends were trimmed by 0 bases and 7 bases, with 11 bases remaining between them. CDR3 protein: CARSLASLNNEQFF. In nucleotides, the CDR3 is TGTGCCAGAAGCTTGGCTAGCCTAAATAATGAGCAGTTCTTC.

The chain is built from TRBV30 and TRBJ2-1; TRBD1 might be the D (5 bases). The V end lost 6 bases, the J end lost 2 bases, and 11 bases lay between the germline ends. Germline loops: CDR1 GTSNPN, CDR2 SVGIG (reference sequence). This CDR3 spans 13 amino acids. DNA of the CDR3: TGTGCCTGTACGGACACTACCTACAATGAGCAGTTCTTC. Its translation: CACTDTTYNEQFF.

By its share, this clone is medium-sized. V is TRBV23-1 and J is TRBJ1-2; D remains ambiguous. TRBV23-1 counts as an open reading frame of uncertain function. The CDR3 has 15 amino acids. Trimming left V 0 bases short and J 8 bases short, with 16 bases between. In DNA form, the CDR3 reads TGCGCCAGCAGTCAATCTAGGTGGAGGGCAAAGGGCTACACCTTC. It codes for CASSQSRWRAKGYTF.

This clone was seen once. The chain combines TRBV12-3 or TRBV12-4 with TRBJ2-1; D is ambiguous. The CDR3 is made up of 11 amino acids. V lost 6 bases to trimming and J lost 7 bases, with 7 bases between them. Written as DNA, the CDR3 is TGTGCCAGCAGCCTCAGGAATGAGCAGTTCTTC. Encoded protein: CASSLRNEQFF.

The table lists this clone with a few counts. The chain combines TRBV6-5 with TRBJ1-2, with D maybe TRBD1 (5 bases). The CDR3 is made up of 12 amino acids. V was clipped by 7 bases and J by 4 bases, with 10 bases between them. Germline V gene data show CDR1 as MNHEY and CDR2 as SVGAGI. The CDR3 nucleotides are TGTGCCAGCACCGGGGGGGGCTATGGCTACACCTTC. Translated: CASTGGGYGYTF.

V gene TRBV7-9 combines with J gene TRBJ2-2, with 12 bases that match TRBD2. Trimming at V came to 1 base and at J to 6 bases, leaving 0 bases not matched to a gene. Germline V gene sequence: CDR1 SEHNR, CDR2 FQNEAQ (reference sequence). The CDR3 extends over 15 amino acids. CDR3 in amino acids: CASSLGLAGAGELFF. CDR3 sequence (DNA): TGTGCCAGCAGCTTAGGACTAGCGGGAGCCGGGGAGCTGTTTTTT.

V is TRBV19 and J is TRBJ2-7, with TRBD2 identical over 13 bases. The V and J ends lost 6 bases and 1 base, in that order; junction bases with no gene match: 3. Germline V gene sequence: CDR1 LNHDA, CDR2 SQIVND (reference sequence). The CDR3 totals 15 residues. The CDR3 sequence: CASRRLAGGSYEQYF. The DNA of the CDR3 is TGTGCCAGTAGGAGACTAGCGGGAGGTTCCTACGAGCAGTACTTC.

V usage is TRBV11-3 and J usage is TRBJ2-7; 8 positions agree with TRBD2. Germline V gene sequence: CDR1 SGHNT, CDR2 YENEEA. V lost 5 bases and J lost 0; bases outside the gene matches: 6. The CDR3 runs to 15 residues. For the CDR3, the DNA is TGTGCCAGCAGCCCCGGGAGCGGGAGCTCCTACGAGCAGTACTTC. Translating gives CASSPGSGSSYEQYF.

The chain has TRBV5-1 and TRBJ1-3, with TRBD1 identical over 9 bases. V dropped 2 bases and J dropped 2; count of bases not matched to a gene: 5. CDR3 size: 16 residues. Germline V lookup: CDR1 SGHRS, CDR2 YFSETQ. In nucleotides, the CDR3 is TGCGCCAGCAGCTTAGGGACAGGGTTCGCTGGAAACACCATATATTTT. The encoded protein is CASSLGTGFAGNTIYF.